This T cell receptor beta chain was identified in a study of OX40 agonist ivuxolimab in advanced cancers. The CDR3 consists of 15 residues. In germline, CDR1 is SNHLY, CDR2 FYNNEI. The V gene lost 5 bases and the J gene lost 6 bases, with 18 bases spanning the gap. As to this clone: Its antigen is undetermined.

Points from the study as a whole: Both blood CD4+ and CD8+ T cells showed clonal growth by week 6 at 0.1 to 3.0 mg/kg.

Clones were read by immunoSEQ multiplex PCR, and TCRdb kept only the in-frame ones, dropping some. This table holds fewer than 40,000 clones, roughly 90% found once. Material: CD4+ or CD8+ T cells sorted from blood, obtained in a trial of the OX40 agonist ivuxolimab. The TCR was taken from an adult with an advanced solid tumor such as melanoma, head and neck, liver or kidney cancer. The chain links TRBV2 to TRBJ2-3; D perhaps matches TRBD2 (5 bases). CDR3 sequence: CASSPVLGLRDTQYF. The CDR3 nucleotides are TGTGCCAGCAGTCCCGTCCTTGGACTTCGGGATACGCAGTATTTT.